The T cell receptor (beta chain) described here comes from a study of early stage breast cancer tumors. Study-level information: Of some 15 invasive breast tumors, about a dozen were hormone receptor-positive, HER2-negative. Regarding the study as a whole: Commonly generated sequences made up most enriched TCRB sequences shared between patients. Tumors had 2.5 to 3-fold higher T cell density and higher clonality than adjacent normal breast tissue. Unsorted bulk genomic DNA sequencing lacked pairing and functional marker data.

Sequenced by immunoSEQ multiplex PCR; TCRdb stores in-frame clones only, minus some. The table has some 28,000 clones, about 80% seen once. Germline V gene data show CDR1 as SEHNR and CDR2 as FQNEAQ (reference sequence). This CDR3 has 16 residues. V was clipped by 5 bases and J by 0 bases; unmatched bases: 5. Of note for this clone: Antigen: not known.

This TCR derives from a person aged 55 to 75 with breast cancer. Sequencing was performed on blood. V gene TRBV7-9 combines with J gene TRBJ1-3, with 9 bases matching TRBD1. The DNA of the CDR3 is TGTGCCAGCAGCCTCGGGACAGGGCCCTCTGGAAACACCATATATTTT. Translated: CASSLGTGPSGNTIYF.